This T cell receptor (beta chain) was captured in a study of neurological immune-mediated disorders. With 10-nucleotide random UMIs, 5'RACE was used to make the cDNA. Each CDR3 protein is one row after TCRdb ran MiXCR on the 5' RACE reads. The sample holds tens of thousands of distinct CDR3 sequences, about 9.3% seen once. Unsorted libraries were prepared from 2 million PBMCs that had been stored at -80 C. Per germline, CDR1 SQVTM and CDR2 ANQGSEA. The V segment lost 6 bases and the J segment 0 bases; nucleotides outside the gene matches: 7. This CDR3 contains 16 residues. The sequence came from a woman aged 25 to 39 with HTLV-1-associated myelopathy (HAM/TSP). The chain links TRBV29-1 to TRBJ2-3; 12 bases match TRBD2. Sequencing was performed on PBMCs. The CDR3 reads CSVLIGLAGSTDTQYF. The CDR3 DNA reads as TGCAGCGTCCTTATTGGACTAGCGGGGAGCACAGATACGCAGTATTTT.